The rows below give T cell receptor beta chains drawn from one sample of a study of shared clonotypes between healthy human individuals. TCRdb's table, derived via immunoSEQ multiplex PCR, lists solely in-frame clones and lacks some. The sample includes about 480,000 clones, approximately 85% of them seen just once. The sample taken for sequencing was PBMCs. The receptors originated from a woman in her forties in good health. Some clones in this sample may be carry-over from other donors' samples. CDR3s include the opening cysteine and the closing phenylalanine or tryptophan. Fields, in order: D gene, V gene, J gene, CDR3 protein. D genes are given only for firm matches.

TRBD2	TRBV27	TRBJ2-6	CASSYSGTGANVLTF
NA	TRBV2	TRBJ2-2	CASRPYTGELFF
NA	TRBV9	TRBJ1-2	CASSPRDHPRGYGYTF
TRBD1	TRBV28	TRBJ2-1	CASSPRQGAFGEQFF
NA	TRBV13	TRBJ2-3	CASSLRYTDTQYF
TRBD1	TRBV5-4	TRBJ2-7	CASRTGTAYEQYF
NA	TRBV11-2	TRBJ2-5	CASSLLIGVGETQYF
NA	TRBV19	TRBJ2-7	CASSIRASASYEQYF
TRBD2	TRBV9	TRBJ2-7	CASSETGTSGVYEQYF
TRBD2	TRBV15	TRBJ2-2	CATSRESSGTTGELFF
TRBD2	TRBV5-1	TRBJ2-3	CASLAGADTDTQYF
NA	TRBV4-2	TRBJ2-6	CASSQEYSSGANVLTF
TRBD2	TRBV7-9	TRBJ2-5	CASSFPTSGEETQYF
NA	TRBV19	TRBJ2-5	CASSIGRGSQETQYF
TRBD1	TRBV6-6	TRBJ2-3	CASRQTGGAGDTQYF
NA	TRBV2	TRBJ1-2	CASSGQIFYGYTF
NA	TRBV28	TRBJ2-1	CASRKQGGGGEQFF
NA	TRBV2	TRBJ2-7	CASSPDSGTFSYEQYF
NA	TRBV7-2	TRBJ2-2	CASSLVSTGGELFF
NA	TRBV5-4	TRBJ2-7	CASSQDSRTQRGEQYF
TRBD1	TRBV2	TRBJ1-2	CASSVLAGQGYGYTF
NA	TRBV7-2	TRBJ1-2	CASSLAGPSYGYTF
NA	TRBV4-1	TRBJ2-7	CASSQATTYYEQYF
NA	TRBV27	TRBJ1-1	CASSKTGSGTEAFF
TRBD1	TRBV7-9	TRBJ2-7	CASSVETGTGNF
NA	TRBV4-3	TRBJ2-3	CASSQDGGLRTDTQYF
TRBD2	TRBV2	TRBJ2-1	CASKEWRTSGFF
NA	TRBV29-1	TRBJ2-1	CSVSVTYNEQFF
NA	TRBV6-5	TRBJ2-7	CASSYSGSTYEQYF
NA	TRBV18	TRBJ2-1	CASSPRQGTYNEQFF
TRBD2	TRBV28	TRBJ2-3	CASSGRGTDTQYF
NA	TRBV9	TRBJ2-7	CASSPRQEGYEQYF
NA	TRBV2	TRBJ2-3	CASSDQVGSDTQYF
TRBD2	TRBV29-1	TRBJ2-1	CSVLIPLVAGGTSSYNEQFF
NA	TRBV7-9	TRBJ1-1	CASSLETEAFF